This TCR beta chain was sequenced during a study of breast tumors, draining lymph nodes, adjacent tissues. Axillary draining lymph nodes of breast cancer patients supplied the node samples. This clonotype appeared many times. CDR1 SGHRS and CDR2 YFSETQ come from the germline V gene. The trim removed 5 bases at V and 5 bases at J, leaving 3 bases unmatched. The CDR3 loop spans 13 amino acids. TCRdb reprocessed the multiplex PCR reads with MiXCR, giving one entry per CDR3 protein. In the table there are some 120,000 distinct CDR3 sequences, about 20% of which are singletons. The specimen was axillary lymph node tissue. This receptor was identified in a female donor with breast cancer. Some clones in this sample may be carry-over from other donors' samples. The chain recombines TRBV5-1 with TRBJ2-5; the match to TRBD2 covers 10 bases. The chain's CDR3 is CASRTTSGETQYF. The CDR3 DNA follows: TGCGCCAGCAGAACGACTAGCGGGGAGACCCAGTACTTC. Combining the CDR3 with reference TRBV5-1 and TRBJ2-5 gives the whole variable domain KAGVTQTPRYLIKTRGQQVTLSCSPISGHRSVSWYQQTPGQGLQFLFEYFSETQRNKGNFPGRFSGRQFSNSRSEMNVSTLELGDSALYLCASRTTSGETQYFGPGTRLLVL.